This T cell receptor (beta chain) stems from a study of T cell responses to AZD1222 COVID-19 vaccine. General study results and limits: With two AZD1222 doses given, Spike-specific TCR breadth and depth both rose. The repertoires were collected only after the peak T cell response. White British donors predominated, females outnumbered males, and clonal diversity was possibly underestimated.

This table comes from immunoSEQ multiplex PCR, and its TCRdb copy is limited to in-frame clones, with some not included. This sample carries roughly 130,000 clones, roughly 93% of them seen once, and the ten largest clones take approximately 6.3%. Trimming removed 8 bases from V and 2 bases from J, with 22 bases in between. Germline V gene data show CDR1 as MDHEN and CDR2 as SYDVKM. The CDR3 is 16 amino acids. For this clone: What it binds is unknown.

This chain links TRBV28 with TRBJ2-7; D may be TRBD2 (7 bases). The material was peripheral blood, obtained on day 0 of AZD1222 vaccination. The receptor was derived from an adult in good health. CDR3 protein: CASPRGGGLIPYEQYF. The CDR3 DNA sequence: TGTGCCAGCCCCAGAGGGGGGGGGCTCATCCCCTACGAGCAGTACTTC.